The present T cell receptor (beta chain) was sequenced within a study of T-cell reconstitution after alpha-beta-depleted transplantation in children. V was cut by 4 bases and J by 3 bases, with 9 bases left in between. The CDR3 contains 14 residues. This sample's TCRbeta library carried unique molecular identifier barcodes. TCRdb called the PCR reads again in MiXCR, with one record for every CDR3 protein. The sample contains about 90,000 distinct CDR3 sequences, 7% to 9% of which appear only once. At least ten counts were recorded for this clonotype. This TCR came from a human donor who donated a stem cell graft to a child with congenital amegakaryocytic thrombocytopenia. V and J are TRBV12-3 or TRBV12-4 and TRBJ2-2, with D possibly being TRBD1 (5 bases). This sample comprised PBMCs from the stem cell graft donor, obtained from the stem cell graft. Written as DNA, the CDR3 is TGTGCCAGCAGTTCCCAGGGATACACCGGGGAGCTGTTTTTT. Amino acid sequence: CASSSQGYTGELFF.